This T cell receptor (beta chain) was identified during a study of cytomegalovirus exposure and HLA in healthy donors. Regarding the study as a whole: Accurate prediction of HLA-A and HLA-B alleles (for most subjects) was reportedly achieved from TCR beta sequences.

The primer mix had 60 Vbeta and 13 Jbeta primers. Assay used: immunoSEQ multiplex PCR; TCRdb lists only in-frame clones, some missing. This table holds about 100,000 clones, roughly 70% found once. This clone has just a few counts. Its antigen is not known. Germline values: CDR1 MRHNA, CDR2 SNTAGT. V dropped 0 bases and J dropped 1 base, with 13 bases sitting between them. This CDR3 spans 17 amino acids. The V call is TRBV6-4, the J call TRBJ2-1; D might be TRBD2 (6 bases). This sequence originates from a woman aged 18 to 35 in good health and CMV-seropositive. Material for sequencing was PBMCs. The CDR3 sequence: CASSDSGGAESYNEQFF. In nucleotides, the CDR3 is TGTGCCAGCAGTGACTCAGGAGGGGCGGAATCCTACAATGAGCAGTTCTTC.